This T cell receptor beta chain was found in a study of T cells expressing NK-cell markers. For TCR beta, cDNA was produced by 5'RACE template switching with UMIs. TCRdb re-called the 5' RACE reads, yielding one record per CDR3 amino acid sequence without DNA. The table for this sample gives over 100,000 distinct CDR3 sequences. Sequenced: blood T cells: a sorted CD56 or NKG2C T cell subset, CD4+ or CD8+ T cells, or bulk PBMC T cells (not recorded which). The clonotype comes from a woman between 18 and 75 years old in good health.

CDR3 loop: CASSQQRTGQETQYF. The V and J genes are TRBV4-3 and TRBJ2-5; the TCRdb call, TRBD1, lacks DNA for checking. The CDR3 extends over 15 amino acids. Germline V gives CDR1 LGHNA, CDR2 YSLEER.